These 5 T cell receptor beta chains were all obtained from the same sample, sequenced in a study of PD-L1 blockade in urothelial cancer. The time point denotes: peripheral blood 6 weeks after treatment start. TCRdb's copy holds only in-frame clones and misses some; the assay was immunoSEQ multiplex PCR. The sample yields about 76,000 clones, 91% seen once. Specimen: PBMCs, collected around atezolizumab (anti-PD-L1) treatment. These TCRs come from an elderly woman with urothelial cancer.

The chain employs TRBV21-1 and TRBJ2-5; the D call in the table, TRBD2, was not verified against the DNA. TRBV21-1 is labeled a pseudogene. This CDR3 is 13 amino acids long. The CDR3 loop reads CASSLKYQETQYF. The CDR3 nucleotides are TGTGCCAGCAGCCTAAAGTACCAAGAGACCCAGTACTTC.

The V gene is TRBV30, the J gene TRBJ1-2, with 11 bases lining up with TRBD1. From germline, CDR1 is GTSNPN and CDR2 SVGIG (reference sequence). V shed 3 bases and J 6 bases; nucleotides not matched to a gene: 9. The CDR3 has 15 residues. The CDR3 sequence: CAWRGRTGGKDGYTF. CDR3 DNA: TGTGCCTGGAGGGGGCGGACAGGGGGCAAGGATGGCTACACCTTC.

The rearrangement uses TRBV4-2 and TRBJ2-3, with TRBD2 matching over 7 bases. CDR1 and CDR2 from the germline V gene are LGHNA and YNFKEQ. Losses at the gene ends were 4 bases for V and 1 base for J; bases not matched to a gene: 11. This CDR3 has 17 residues. CDR3 sequence (DNA): TGTGCCAGCAGCCCGGGGGAGCGGGGCGGGGGCACAGATACGCAGTATTTT. Its translation is CASSPGERGGGTDTQYF.

J is TRBJ2-6 and V is TRBV19, with 7 bases lining up with TRBD2. V was clipped by 1 base and J by 0 bases; unmatched bases: 0. Per germline, CDR1 LNHDA and CDR2 SQIVND (reference sequence). The length of the CDR3 is 16 residues. CDR3 sequence: CASSIGGGSGANVLTF. The CDR3 DNA reads as TGTGCCAGTAGTATAGGGGGGGGCTCTGGGGCCAACGTCCTGACTTTC. The variable domain in full, completed from reference TRBV19 and TRBJ2-6, reads DGGITQSPKYLFRKEGQNVTLSCEQNLNHDAMYWYRQDPGQGLRLIYYSQIVNDFQKGDIAEGYSVSREKKESFPLTVTSAQKNPTAFYLCASSIGGGSGANVLTFGAGSRLTVL.

The V call is TRBV5-4, the J call TRBJ2-7, with a weak D call TRBD2 (5 bases). V was shortened by 0 bases and J by 5 bases, with 9 bases between the two germline ends. Germline lookup yields CDR1 SGHNT and CDR2 YYREEE (reference sequence). The CDR3 is 13 residues long. The CDR3 spells CASSLAPRDEQYF. The CDR3 DNA reads TGTGCCAGCAGCTTGGCGCCGAGGGACGAGCAGTACTTC. Complete variable domain (other parts from reference TRBV5-4 and TRBJ2-7): ETGVTQSPTHLIKTRGQQVTLRCSSQSGHNTVSWYQQALGQGPQFIFQYYREEENGRGNFPPRFSGLQFPNYSSELNVNALELDDSALYLCASSLAPRDEQYFGPGTRLTVT.